This passage covers 14 T cell receptor beta chains from one sample sequenced in a study of Ad26.COV2.S vaccination and SARS-CoV-2 variants. Clones were sequenced by immunoSEQ multiplex PCR, and TCRdb holds only the in-frame ones, with some missing. The sample has 300,000 to 400,000 clones; just over 85% are singletons. As for treatment: roughly 20 received Ad26.COV2.S at low or high dose, single or two shots; roughly five received placebo; per-sample allocation not given. Day 63 after the first vaccine or placebo injection was the time point for sampling. Material: peripheral blood, obtained in a trial of Ad26.COV2.S vaccine versus placebo. These receptors all come from a person between 18 and 60 years old who received the Ad26.COV2.S COVID-19 vaccine or a placebo.

The chain joins TRBV5-6 to TRBJ1-1, with 7 bases aligning to TRBD1. The germline gives CDR1 SGHDT, CDR2 YYEEEE. J gave up 3 bases and V 2 bases, and 7 bases lay outside the gene matches. CDR3 length: 15 amino acids. CDR3 sequence reads: CASSLGGRGDTEAFF. The CDR3 coding sequence is TGTGCCAGCAGCTTAGGCGGCAGGGGGGACACTGAAGCTTTCTTT.

The chain has TRBV29-1 and TRBJ1-4; 8 bases are shared with TRBD1. The CDR3 is 15 amino acids. Per germline, CDR1 SQVTM and CDR2 ANQGSEA. V was pared by 0 bases and J by 8 bases, with 8 bases of the junction left unmatched. In DNA form, the CDR3 reads TGCAGCGTTGAAGAACGGACAGGGAGGCGCGAAAAACTGTTTTTT. This sequence encodes CSVEERTGRREKLFF. The full variable domain, with the rest looked up from reference TRBV29-1 and TRBJ1-4, is SAVISQKPSRDICQRGTSLTIQCQVDSQVTMMFWYRQQPGQSLTLIATANQGSEATYESGFVIDKFPISRPNLTFSTLTVSNMSPEDSSIYLCSVEERTGRREKLFFGSGTQLSVL.

Here the CDR3 reads CASSQVRRTEAFF. The CDR3 DNA is TGTGCCAGCAGCCAAGTGAGGCGGACTGAAGCTTTCTTT. This rearrangement joins TRBV14 to TRBJ1-1; no definite D call. In germline, CDR1 is SGHDN, CDR2 FVKESK. The CDR3 length is 13 residues. V shed 1 base and J shed 5 bases, with 8 bases lying between them.

V usage is TRBV6-5 and J usage is TRBJ1-1; no clear D gene. Germline CDR1 reads MNHEY; CDR2 reads SVGAGI. The V gene lost 5 bases and the J gene lost 6 bases, with 10 bases spanning the gap. This CDR3 region has 12 residues. CDR3 sequence (DNA): TGTGCCAGCAGTCCCGGGAGGGCTGAAGCTTTCTTT. Protein: CASSPGRAEAFF.

This clone appeared a single time. This sequence joins TRBV6-5 and TRBJ1-3; D gene uncertain. Germline loops: CDR1 MNHEY, CDR2 SVGAGI. Trimming left V 6 bases short and J 0 bases short, with 9 bases between. CDR3 length equals 14 residues. The CDR3 spells CASSLEASGNTIYF. CDR3 DNA: TGTGCCAGCAGCCTAGAGGCCTCTGGAAACACCATATATTTT.

This rearrangement joins TRBV6-5 to TRBJ1-2, with TRBD1 matching over 8 bases. In germline, CDR1 is MNHEY, CDR2 SVGAGI. V gave up 8 bases and J gave up 2 bases; unmatched junction bases: 7. The CDR3 is 14 amino acids. DNA for the CDR3: TGTGCCAGCGCCACGGGACAGGTAAACTATGGCTACACCTTC. Amino acid sequence: CASATGQVNYGYTF.

The V and J genes are TRBV5-1 and TRBJ2-2; D unresolved. V was clipped by 0 bases and J by 6 bases, with 9 bases between them. The CDR3 runs to 14 residues. Germline CDR1 SGHRS, CDR2 YFSETQ. CDR3 loop: CASSLVGSSGELFF. CDR3 nucleotide sequence: TGCGCCAGCAGCTTGGTGGGATCCTCCGGGGAGCTGTTTTTT.

There are many counts of this clone. The genes are TRBV6-5 and TRBJ1-2; D is unresolved. In germline, CDR1 is MNHEY, CDR2 SVGAGI. Trimming cost V 6 bases and J 5 bases, with 13 bases left between them. CDR3 size: 13 residues. In DNA, the CDR3 is TGTGCCAGCAGCCCCCGGCATATTTATGGCTACACCTTC. Amino acids: CASSPRHIYGYTF.

This clone has more than one count but fewer than ten. The chain carries TRBV6-1 and TRBJ1-6, with 8 bases matching TRBD1. CDR1 and CDR2 (germline): MNHNS, SASEGT. V was clipped by 4 bases and J by 5 bases; unmatched bases: 13. The CDR3 totals 18 residues. CDR3 protein: CASSAPPTGVGNNSPLHF. The CDR3 DNA sequence: TGTGCCAGCAGTGCTCCCCCGACAGGGGTCGGTAATAATTCACCCCTCCACTTT.

The chain is built from TRBV5-1 and TRBJ1-3; tentatively, D is TRBD1 (5 bases). CDR1 is SGHRS and CDR2 is YFSETQ in the germline V gene. V lost 4 bases and J 0 bases, leaving 11 bases between the germline ends. The CDR3 is 15 residues long. CDR3 in amino acids: CASSLEGTSGNTIYF. CDR3 nucleotides: TGCGCCAGCAGCCTCGAAGGGACCTCTGGAAACACCATATATTTT.

The genes are TRBV5-4 and TRBJ2-1, with D possibly TRBD2 on 6 matching bases. CDR3 length: 14 amino acids. Germline V gene lookup returns CDR1 SGHNT and CDR2 YYREEE (reference sequence). The V end was cut by 0 bases, the J end by 6 bases, with 10 bases between. This CDR3 reads CASSLVRGTNEQFF. In DNA form, the CDR3 reads TGTGCCAGCAGCTTGGTTCGGGGGACCAATGAGCAGTTCTTC.

This clone was observed once. The rearrangement uses TRBV4-1 and TRBJ2-2; D gene uncertain. Germline V gene data show CDR1 as MGHRA and CDR2 as YSYEKL. The CDR3 spans 15 residues. Trimming stripped 0 bases from V and 0 bases from J, with 5 bases between. Here the CDR3 reads CASSQDFTNTGELFF. The CDR3 DNA reads as TGCGCCAGCAGCCAAGACTTCACGAACACCGGGGAGCTGTTTTTT.

The gene calls are TRBV4-3 and TRBJ2-2; 8 bases are shared with TRBD1. V was clipped by 4 bases and J by 8 bases; unmatched bases: 9. The CDR3 consists of 15 residues. Germline V gene data show CDR1 as LGHNA and CDR2 as YSLEER. CDR3 loop: CASSPTTGEVGELFF. The CDR3 DNA is TGCGCCAGCAGCCCCACGACAGGGGAGGTTGGGGAGCTGTTTTTT.

The chain is built from TRBV19 and TRBJ1-2, with 7 bases fitting TRBD1. Trimming removed 5 bases from V and 4 bases from J; junction bases left unmatched: 13. Germline V gene data show CDR1 as LNHDA and CDR2 as SQIVND (reference sequence). The CDR3 covers 16 residues. CDR3 coding DNA: TGTGCCAGTAGTTCCCGGGGCCAGGCAGGGGGCTATGGCTACACCTTC. The encoded protein is CASSSRGQAGGYGYTF.